The text below deals with one TCR beta chain. CDR3 size: 11 residues. The germline gives CDR1 SGHTA, CDR2 FQGNSA. V dropped 8 bases and J dropped 8 bases, with 12 bases sitting between them. Each case's diagnosis was confirmed by two pathologists on H&E. TCRdb's table, derived via immunoSEQ multiplex PCR, lists solely in-frame clones and lacks some. The sample includes tens of thousands of clones, 70% to 80% seen only once; the top ten take around 4.5%. The entry originates in a study of immune evolution from preneoplasia to lung adenocarcinoma. This sequence was found in a person aged 55 to 75 with lung adenocarcinoma. The chain uses TRBV7-2 and TRBJ1-2; D gene unclear. Sequenced: FFPE invasive lung adenocarcinoma tissue. The CDR3 protein is CASRLDSGYTF. In DNA form, the CDR3 reads TGTGCCAGCCGGCTAGATTCGGGCTACACCTTC.